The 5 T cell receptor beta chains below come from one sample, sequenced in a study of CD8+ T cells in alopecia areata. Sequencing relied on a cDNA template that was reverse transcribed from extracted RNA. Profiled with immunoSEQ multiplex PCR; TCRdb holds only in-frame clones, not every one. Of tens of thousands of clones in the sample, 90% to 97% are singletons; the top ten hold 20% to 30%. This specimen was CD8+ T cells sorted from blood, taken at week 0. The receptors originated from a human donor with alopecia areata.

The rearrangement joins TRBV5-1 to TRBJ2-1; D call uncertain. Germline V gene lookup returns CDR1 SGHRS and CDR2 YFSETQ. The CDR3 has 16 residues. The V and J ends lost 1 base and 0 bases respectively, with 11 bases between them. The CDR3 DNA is TGCGCCAGCAGCTTGACTCCCGGGCCCTCCTACAATGAGCAGTTCTTC. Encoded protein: CASSLTPGPSYNEQFF.

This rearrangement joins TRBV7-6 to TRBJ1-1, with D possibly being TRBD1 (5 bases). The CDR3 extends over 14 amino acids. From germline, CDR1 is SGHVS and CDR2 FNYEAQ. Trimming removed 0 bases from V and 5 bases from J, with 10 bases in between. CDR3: CASSLAQGATEAFF. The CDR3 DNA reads TGTGCCAGCAGCTTAGCGCAGGGAGCGACTGAAGCTTTCTTT.

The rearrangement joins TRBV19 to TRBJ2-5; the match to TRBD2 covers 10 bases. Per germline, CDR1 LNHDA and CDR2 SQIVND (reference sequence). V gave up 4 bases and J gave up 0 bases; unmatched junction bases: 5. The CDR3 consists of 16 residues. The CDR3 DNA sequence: TGTGCCAGTAGTAGCGGACTAGCGGCGTACCAAGAGACCCAGTACTTC. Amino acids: CASSSGLAAYQETQYF. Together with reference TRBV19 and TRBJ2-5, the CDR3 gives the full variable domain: DGGITQSPKYLFRKEGQNVTLSCEQNLNHDAMYWYRQDPGQGLRLIYYSQIVNDFQKGDIAEGYSVSREKKESFPLTVTSAQKNPTAFYLCASSSGLAAYQETQYFGPGTRLLVL.

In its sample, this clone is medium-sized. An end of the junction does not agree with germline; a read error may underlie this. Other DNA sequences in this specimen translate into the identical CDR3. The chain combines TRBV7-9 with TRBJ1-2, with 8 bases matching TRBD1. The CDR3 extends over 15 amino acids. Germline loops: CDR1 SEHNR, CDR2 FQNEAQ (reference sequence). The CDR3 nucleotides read TGCGCCAGCAGCCAAGATAGGACAGGGCAATATGGCTACACCTTC. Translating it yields CASSQDRTGQYGYTF.

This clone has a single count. CDR3 coding DNA: TGTGCCAGCAGCTTGGGACTGATGAACACTGAAGCTTTCTTT. Protein: CASSLGLMNTEAFF. This chain connects TRBV7-9 to TRBJ1-1; D might be TRBD1 (5 bases). V shed 3 bases and J shed 0 bases, with 8 bases lying between them. CDR3 size: 14 residues. Germline loops: CDR1 SEHNR, CDR2 FQNEAQ (reference sequence).